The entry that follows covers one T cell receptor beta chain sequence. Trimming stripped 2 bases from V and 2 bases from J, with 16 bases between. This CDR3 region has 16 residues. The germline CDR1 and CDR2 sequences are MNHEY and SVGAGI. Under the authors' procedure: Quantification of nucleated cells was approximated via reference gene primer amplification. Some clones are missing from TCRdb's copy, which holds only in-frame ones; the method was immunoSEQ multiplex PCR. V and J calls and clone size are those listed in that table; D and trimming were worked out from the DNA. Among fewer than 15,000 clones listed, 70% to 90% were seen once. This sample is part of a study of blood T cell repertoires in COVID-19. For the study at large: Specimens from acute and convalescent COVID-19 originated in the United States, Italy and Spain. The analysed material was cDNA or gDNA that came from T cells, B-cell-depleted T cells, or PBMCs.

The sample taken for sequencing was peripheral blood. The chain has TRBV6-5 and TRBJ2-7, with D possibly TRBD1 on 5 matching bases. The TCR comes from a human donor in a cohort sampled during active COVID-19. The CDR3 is CASSYTPLGDAYEQYF. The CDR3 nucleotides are TGTGCCAGCAGTTACACTCCCCTAGGGGATGCCTACGAGCAGTACTTC.